These 8 T cell receptor beta chains came from one sample sequenced in a study of blood T cells in healthy people across ages. Together with a sample-barcoded 5' primer, a J-beta primer mix was included in a second PCR lasting 7 to 11 cycles. One entry per CDR3 protein results from TCRdb running MiXCR on the 5' RACE reads. The repertoire consists of about 730,000 distinct CDR3 sequences, with roughly two fifths occurring once and the leading ten covering 20% to 25%. The sequenced sample consisted of blood. The receptor source for this set is a woman aged 60-75 years in good health.

This rearrangement joins TRBV25-1 to TRBJ2-2; maybe TRBD1 (6 bases). Germline values: CDR1 MGHDK, CDR2 SYGVNS. The CDR3 is made up of 16 amino acids. V shed 5 bases and J shed 4 bases, with 17 bases lying between them. CDR3 sequence reads: CASSSFSGHLTGELFF. CDR3 nucleotides: TGTGCCAGCAGTTCTTTCTCGGGACACCTCACCGGGGAGCTGTTTTTT.

Concerning this clonotype itself: The germline gene is not matched at one end of the junction; a read error may be the cause. J is TRBJ2-1 and V is TRBV28; 8 nucleotides match TRBD2. Germline V lookup: CDR1 MDHEN, CDR2 SYDVKM. This CDR3 contains 16 residues. The CDR3 DNA sequence: TGTGCCTGCAGTCCCACTAGCGGTAGCTCCTACAATGAGCAGTTCTTC. It encodes CACSPTSGSSYNEQFF.

The V gene is TRBV7-2, the J gene TRBJ2-1; 7 bases are a match to TRBD1. The V segment lost 2 bases and the J segment 10 bases; nucleotides outside the gene matches: 8. Germline loops: CDR1 SGHTA, CDR2 FQGNSA. This CDR3 has 14 amino acids. The CDR3 nucleotides read TGTGCCAGCAGCTTAACGAGGGGGCTGGAGGAGCAGTTCTTC. Amino acid sequence: CASSLTRGLEEQFF.

This clonotype was seen a few times. The J gene is TRBJ1-5, the V gene TRBV10-3; 8 positions agree with TRBD1. Germline-derived CDR1 and CDR2 are ENHRY and SYGVKD. This CDR3 spans 16 amino acids. With 0 bases clipped from V and 6 bases from J, the junction kept 7 bases outside the gene matches. DNA for the CDR3: TGTGCCATCAGTGAGTCGAGGACAGGGCAAAGTCAGCCCCAGCATTTT. It encodes CAISESRTGQSQPQHF.

This chain uses TRBV7-2 with TRBJ2-5; TRBD2 matches 7 bases. CDR1 SGHTA and CDR2 FQGNSA come from the germline V gene. The V and J ends lost 1 base and 13 bases, in that order; junction bases with no gene match: 18. The CDR3 is 16 amino acids. The CDR3 loop is CASSLGSGGSSYERYF. The CDR3 bases are TGTGCCAGCAGCTTAGGCTCGGGCGGGAGTTCCTACGAGCGGTACTTC. Full variable domain (outside the CDR3, taken from reference TRBV7-2 and TRBJ2-5): GAGVSQSPSNKVTEKGKDVELRCDPISGHTALYWYRQSLGQGLEFLIYFQGNSAPDKSGLPSDRFSAERTGGSVSTLTIQRTQQEDSAVYLCASSLGSGGSSYERYFGPGTRLLVL.

In DNA form, the CDR3 reads TGTGCCAGCTCACCCAGCGGCGGAGGCTACGAGCAGTACTTC. Amino acids: CASSPSGGGYEQYF. The rearrangement joins TRBV18 to TRBJ2-7; TRBD2 might be the D (5 bases). Trimming took 3 bases from V and 3 from J, leaving 12 bases between them. CDR1 and CDR2 from the germline V gene are KGHSH and LQKENI. The CDR3 is 14 residues long. The whole variable domain, filled in from reference TRBV18 and TRBJ2-7, reads NAGVMQNPRHLVRRRGQEARLRCSPMKGHSHVYWYRQLPEEGLKFMVYLQKENIIDESGMPKERFSAEFPKEGPSILRIQQVVRGDSAAYFCASSPSGGGYEQYFGPGTRLTVT.

The chain is built from TRBV6-2 or TRBV6-3 and TRBJ2-3; 7 bases agree with TRBD2. The CDR3 runs 16 residues. V shed 2 bases and J 2 bases; nucleotides not matched to a gene: 7. The germline V gene encodes CDR1 MNHEY and CDR2 SVGEGT. CDR3 coding DNA: TGTGCCAGCAGTTACGCGGCGGGAGTACCCACAGATACGCAGTATTTT. Its translation: CASSYAAGVPTDTQYF.

V gene TRBV18 combines with J gene TRBJ2-7, with no clear D. The DNA end lines up better with TRBJ2-5; the J call may be wrong. Germline V gives CDR1 KGHSH, CDR2 LQKENI. This CDR3 has 13 residues. The CDR3 DNA is TGTGCCAGCTCAGTACACAGTCCGGAGACCCAGTACTTC. Translated: CASSVHSPETQYF.